This paragraph covers one T cell receptor beta chain sequence. No antigen is known for it. Assay used: immunoSEQ multiplex PCR; TCRdb lists only in-frame clones, some missing. The data contain approximately 170,000 clones, 91% of them seen just once; the ten biggest clones take up around 4%. This entry belongs to a study of T cell responses to AZD1222 COVID-19 vaccine. Study results and caveats: Of the AZD1222 recipients, only five to seven were seropositive at baseline.

This CDR3 is built from 15 residues. V lost 5 bases, J lost 6 bases, and 9 bases stayed unmatched. The germline gives CDR1 LGHDT, CDR2 YNNKEL (reference sequence). This chain connects TRBV3-1 (or the pseudogene TRBV3-2) to TRBJ1-1, with 10 nucleotides matching TRBD1. This clonotype originated in an adult in good health. Sequences were derived from peripheral blood, sampled on day 0 of AZD1222 vaccination. Here the CDR3 reads CASSNRDRGGSEAFF. Written as DNA, the CDR3 is TGTGCCAGCAGCAACCGGGACAGGGGTGGATCTGAAGCTTTCTTT.